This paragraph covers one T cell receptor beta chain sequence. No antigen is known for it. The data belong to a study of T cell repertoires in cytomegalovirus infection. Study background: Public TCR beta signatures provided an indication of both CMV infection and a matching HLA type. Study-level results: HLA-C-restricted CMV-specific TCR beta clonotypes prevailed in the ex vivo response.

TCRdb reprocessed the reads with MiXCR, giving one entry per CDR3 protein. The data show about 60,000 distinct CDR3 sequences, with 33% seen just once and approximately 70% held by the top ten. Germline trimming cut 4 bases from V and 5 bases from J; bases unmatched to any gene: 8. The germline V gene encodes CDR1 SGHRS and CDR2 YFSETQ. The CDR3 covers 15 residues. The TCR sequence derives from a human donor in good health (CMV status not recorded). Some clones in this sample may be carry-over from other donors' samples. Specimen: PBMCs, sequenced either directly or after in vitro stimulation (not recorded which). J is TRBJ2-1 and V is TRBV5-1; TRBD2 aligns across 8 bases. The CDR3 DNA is TGCGCCAGCAGCCCGGGAGCGGGAGCTCACAATGAGCAGTTCTTC. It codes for CASSPGAGAHNEQFF.